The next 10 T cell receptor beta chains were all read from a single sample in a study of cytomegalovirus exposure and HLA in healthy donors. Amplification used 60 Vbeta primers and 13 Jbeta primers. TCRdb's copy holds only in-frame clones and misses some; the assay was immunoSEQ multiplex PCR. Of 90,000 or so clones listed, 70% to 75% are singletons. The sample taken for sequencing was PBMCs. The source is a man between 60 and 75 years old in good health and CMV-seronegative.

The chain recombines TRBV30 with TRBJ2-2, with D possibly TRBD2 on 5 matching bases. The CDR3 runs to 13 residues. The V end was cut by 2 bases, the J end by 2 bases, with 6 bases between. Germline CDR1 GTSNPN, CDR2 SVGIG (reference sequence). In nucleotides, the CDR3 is TGTGCCTGGAGTCCGGGAAACACCGGGGAGCTGTTTTTT. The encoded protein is CAWSPGNTGELFF.

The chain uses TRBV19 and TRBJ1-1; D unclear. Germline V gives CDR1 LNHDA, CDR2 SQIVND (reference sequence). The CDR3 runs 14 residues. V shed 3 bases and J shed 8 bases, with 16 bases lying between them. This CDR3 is CASSISEGTREAFF. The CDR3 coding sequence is TGTGCCAGTAGTATTTCGGAGGGAACAAGGGAAGCTTTCTTT.

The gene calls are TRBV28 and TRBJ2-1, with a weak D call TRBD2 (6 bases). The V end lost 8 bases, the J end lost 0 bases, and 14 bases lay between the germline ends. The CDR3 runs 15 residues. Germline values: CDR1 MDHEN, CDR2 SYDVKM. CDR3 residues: CASALGGPSYNEQFF. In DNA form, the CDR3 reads TGTGCCAGCGCCCTCGGAGGGCCCTCCTACAATGAGCAGTTCTTC.

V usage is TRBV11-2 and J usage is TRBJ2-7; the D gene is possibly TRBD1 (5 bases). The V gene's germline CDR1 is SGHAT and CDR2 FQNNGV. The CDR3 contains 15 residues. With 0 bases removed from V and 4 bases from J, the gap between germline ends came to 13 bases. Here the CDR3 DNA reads TGTGCCAGCAGCTTAGATAGGGGTTCTAGGTACGAGCAGTACTTC. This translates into CASSLDRGSRYEQYF.

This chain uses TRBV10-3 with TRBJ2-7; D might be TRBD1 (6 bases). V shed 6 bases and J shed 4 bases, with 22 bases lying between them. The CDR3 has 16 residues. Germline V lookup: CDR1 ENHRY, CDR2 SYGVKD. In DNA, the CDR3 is TGTGCCATCAGGAAACAAGTCCGGGCAGGGGCTTACGAGCAGTACTTC. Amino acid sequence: CAIRKQVRAGAYEQYF.

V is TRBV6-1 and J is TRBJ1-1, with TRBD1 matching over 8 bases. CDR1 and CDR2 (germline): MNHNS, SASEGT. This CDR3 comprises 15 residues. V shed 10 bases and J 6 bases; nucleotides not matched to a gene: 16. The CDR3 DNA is TGTGCCATCGCCGGGACAGGTTTTATCAGCGCTGAAGCTTTCTTT. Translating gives CAIAGTGFISAEAFF.

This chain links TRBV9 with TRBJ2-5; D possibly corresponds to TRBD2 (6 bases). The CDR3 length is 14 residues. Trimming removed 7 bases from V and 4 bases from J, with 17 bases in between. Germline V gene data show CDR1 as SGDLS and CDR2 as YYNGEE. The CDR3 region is CASGDRRGGETQYF. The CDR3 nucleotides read TGTGCCAGCGGCGATAGGCGGGGAGGAGAGACCCAGTACTTC.

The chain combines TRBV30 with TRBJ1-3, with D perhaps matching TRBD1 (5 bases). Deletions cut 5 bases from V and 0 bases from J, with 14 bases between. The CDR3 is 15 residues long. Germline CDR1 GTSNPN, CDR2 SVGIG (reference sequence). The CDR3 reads CAWGGYRRSGNTIYF. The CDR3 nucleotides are TGTGCCTGGGGTGGTTACAGGCGCTCTGGAAACACCATATATTTT.

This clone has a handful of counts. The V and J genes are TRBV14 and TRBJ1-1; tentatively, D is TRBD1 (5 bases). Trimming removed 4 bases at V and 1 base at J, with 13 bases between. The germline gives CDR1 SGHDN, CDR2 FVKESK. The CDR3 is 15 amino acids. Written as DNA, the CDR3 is TGTGCCAGCAGCCGAGTTCGCCAGGGGAACACTGAAGCTTTCTTT. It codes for CASSRVRQGNTEAFF.

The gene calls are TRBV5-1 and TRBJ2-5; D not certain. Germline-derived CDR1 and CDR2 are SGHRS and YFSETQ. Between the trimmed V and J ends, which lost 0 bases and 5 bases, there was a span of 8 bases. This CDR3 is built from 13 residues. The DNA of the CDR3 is TGCGCCAGCAGCTTGGCCGGTCCTGAGACCCAGTACTTC. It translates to CASSLAGPETQYF.